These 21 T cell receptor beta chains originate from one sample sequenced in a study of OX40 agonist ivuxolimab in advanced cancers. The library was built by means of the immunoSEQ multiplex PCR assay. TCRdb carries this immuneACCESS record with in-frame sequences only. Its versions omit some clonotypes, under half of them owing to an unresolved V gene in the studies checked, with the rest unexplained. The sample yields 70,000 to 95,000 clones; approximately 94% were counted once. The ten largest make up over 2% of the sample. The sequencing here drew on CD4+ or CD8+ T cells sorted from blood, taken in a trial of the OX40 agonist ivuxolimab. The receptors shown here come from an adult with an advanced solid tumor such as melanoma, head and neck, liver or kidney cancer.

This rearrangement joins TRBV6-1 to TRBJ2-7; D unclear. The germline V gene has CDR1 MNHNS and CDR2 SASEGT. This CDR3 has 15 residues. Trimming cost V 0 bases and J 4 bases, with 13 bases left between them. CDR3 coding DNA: TGTGCCAGCAGTGAAGCCGGAGAACGGGTTTACGAGCAGTACTTC. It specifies CASSEAGERVYEQYF.

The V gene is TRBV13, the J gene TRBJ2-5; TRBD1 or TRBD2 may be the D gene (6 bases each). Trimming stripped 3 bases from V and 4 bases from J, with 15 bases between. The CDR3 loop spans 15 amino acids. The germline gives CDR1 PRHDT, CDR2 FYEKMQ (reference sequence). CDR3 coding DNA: TGTGCCAGCAGCTTCTATGGGGGGCCGGGAGAGACCCAGTACTTC. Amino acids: CASSFYGGPGETQYF.

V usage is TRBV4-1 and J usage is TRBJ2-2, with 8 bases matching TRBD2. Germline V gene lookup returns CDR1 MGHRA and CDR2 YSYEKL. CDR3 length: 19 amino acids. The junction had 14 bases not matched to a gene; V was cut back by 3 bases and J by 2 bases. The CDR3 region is CASSQKSGSLPPNTGELFF. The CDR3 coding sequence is TGCGCCAGCAGCCAGAAAAGCGGGAGCCTACCTCCTAACACCGGGGAGCTGTTTTTT.

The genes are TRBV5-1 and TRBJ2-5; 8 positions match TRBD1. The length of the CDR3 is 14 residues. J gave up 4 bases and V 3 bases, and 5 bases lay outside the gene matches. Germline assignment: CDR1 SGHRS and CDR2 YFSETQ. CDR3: CASSWTGFGETQYF. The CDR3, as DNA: TGCGCCAGCAGCTGGACAGGGTTTGGAGAGACCCAGTACTTC.

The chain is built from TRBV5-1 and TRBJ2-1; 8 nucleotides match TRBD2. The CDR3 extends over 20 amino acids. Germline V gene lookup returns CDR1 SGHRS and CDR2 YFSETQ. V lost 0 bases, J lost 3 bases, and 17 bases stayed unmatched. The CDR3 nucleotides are TGCGCCAGCAGCTTGGCCGACGGAGACGGGGGGGCCAGGGGCTACAATGAGCAGTTCTTC. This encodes CASSLADGDGGARGYNEQFF.

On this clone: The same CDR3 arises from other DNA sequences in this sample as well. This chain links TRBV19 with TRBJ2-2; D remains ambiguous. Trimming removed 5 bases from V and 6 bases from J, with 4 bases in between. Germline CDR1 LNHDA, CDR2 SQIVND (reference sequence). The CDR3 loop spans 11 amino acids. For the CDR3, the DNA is TGTGCCAGTAGTTCTCCCGGGGAGCTGTTTTTT. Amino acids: CASSSPGELFF.

As DNA, the CDR3 is TGTGCCAGCAGCGTAGCAATGAGCTCCTACGAGCAGTACTTC. Its protein is CASSVAMSSYEQYF. The chain recombines TRBV9 with TRBJ2-7; D is unclear. V lost 0 bases and J lost 0, with 7 bases in between. Germline lookup yields CDR1 SGDLS and CDR2 YYNGEE. This CDR3 comprises 14 residues.

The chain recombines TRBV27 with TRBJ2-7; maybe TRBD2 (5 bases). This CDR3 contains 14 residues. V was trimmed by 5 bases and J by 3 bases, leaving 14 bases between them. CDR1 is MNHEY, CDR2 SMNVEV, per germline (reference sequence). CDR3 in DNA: TGTGCCAGCAGTCCGAGTCTAGGAGGCTACGAGCAGTACTTC. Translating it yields CASSPSLGGYEQYF.

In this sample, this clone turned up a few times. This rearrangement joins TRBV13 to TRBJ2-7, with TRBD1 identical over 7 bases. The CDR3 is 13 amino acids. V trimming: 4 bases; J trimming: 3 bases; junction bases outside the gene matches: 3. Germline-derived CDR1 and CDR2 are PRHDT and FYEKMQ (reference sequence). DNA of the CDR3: TGTGCCAGCAGCTCAAGGGACAGCTACGAGCAGTACTTC. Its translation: CASSSRDSYEQYF.

The CDR3 DNA reads TGTGCCAGCAGCTTAAGCGGGCGGAACACTGAAGCTTTCTTT. It is translated as CASSLSGRNTEAFF. J is TRBJ1-1 and V is TRBV7-3; no firm D call. Trimming cost V 1 base and J 1 base, with 7 bases left between them. The germline CDR1 and CDR2 sequences are SGHTA and FQGTGA. The CDR3 covers 14 residues.

The CDR3 reads CASSEYGVGDQPQHF. CDR3 sequence (DNA): TGTGCCAGCAGTGAATATGGGGTAGGGGATCAGCCCCAGCATTTT. This chain joins TRBV25-1 and TRBJ1-5, with a tentative D call TRBD1 (5 bases). The germline V and J ends were trimmed by 0 bases and 5 bases, with 11 bases remaining between them. This CDR3 is built from 15 residues. Germline V gene sequence: CDR1 MGHDK, CDR2 SYGVNS. Full variable domain (rest looked up from reference TRBV25-1 and TRBJ1-5): EADIYQTPRYLVIGTGKKITLECSQTMGHDKMYWYQQDPGMELHLIHYSYGVNSTEKGDLSSESTVSRIRTEHFPLTLESARPSHTSQYLCASSEYGVGDQPQHFGDGTRLSIL.

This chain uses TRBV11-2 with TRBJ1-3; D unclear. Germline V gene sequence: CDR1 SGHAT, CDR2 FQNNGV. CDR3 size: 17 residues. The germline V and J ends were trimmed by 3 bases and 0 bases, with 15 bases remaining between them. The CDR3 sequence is CASSFDWRPHSGNTIYF. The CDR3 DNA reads TGTGCCAGCAGCTTTGATTGGCGACCCCACTCTGGAAACACCATATATTTT.

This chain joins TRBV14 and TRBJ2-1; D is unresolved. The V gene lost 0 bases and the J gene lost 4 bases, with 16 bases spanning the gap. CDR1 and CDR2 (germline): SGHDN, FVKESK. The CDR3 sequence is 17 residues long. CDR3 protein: CASSQDFSSSAYNEQFF. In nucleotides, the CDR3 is TGTGCCAGCAGCCAAGATTTTAGTAGCTCGGCGTACAATGAGCAGTTCTTC.

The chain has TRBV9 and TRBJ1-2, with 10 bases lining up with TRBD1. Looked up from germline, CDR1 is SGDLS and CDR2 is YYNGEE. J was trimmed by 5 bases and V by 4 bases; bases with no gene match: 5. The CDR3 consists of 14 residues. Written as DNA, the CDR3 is TGTGCCAGCAGCTCTCGGGACAGGGGATATGGCTACACCTTC. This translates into CASSSRDRGYGYTF.

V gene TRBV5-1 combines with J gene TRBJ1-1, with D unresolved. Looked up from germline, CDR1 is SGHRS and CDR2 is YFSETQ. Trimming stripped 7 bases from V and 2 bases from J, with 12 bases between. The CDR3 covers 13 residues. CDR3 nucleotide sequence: TGCGCCAGCGCATCCTTGGGTAACACTGAAGCTTTCTTT. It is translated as CASASLGNTEAFF.

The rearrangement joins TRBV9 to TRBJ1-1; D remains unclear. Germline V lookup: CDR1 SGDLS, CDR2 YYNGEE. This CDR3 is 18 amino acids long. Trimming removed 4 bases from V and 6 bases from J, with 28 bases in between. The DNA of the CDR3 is TGTGCCAGCAGCCCGAGAGATGAGTGGCGGGGTATGTCGGCTGAAGCTTTCTTT. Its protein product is CASSPRDEWRGMSAEAFF.

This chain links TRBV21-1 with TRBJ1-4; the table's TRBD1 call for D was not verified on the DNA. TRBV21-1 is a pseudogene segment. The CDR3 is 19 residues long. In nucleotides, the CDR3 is TGTGCCAGCAGCAAAGTACAGGGCGGACATAATGTGACTAATGAAAAACTGTTTTTT. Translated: CASSKVQGGHNVTNEKLFF.

CDR3 DNA sequence: TGTGCCAGCAGTTTTGACTATTCAGAGACCCAGTACTTC. As protein: CASSFDYSETQYF. The chain joins TRBV6-5 to TRBJ2-5; a possible D gene is TRBD2 (5 bases). This CDR3 spans 13 amino acids. With 4 bases removed from V and 4 bases from J, the gap between germline ends came to 10 bases. The germline CDR1 and CDR2 sequences are MNHEY and SVGAGI.

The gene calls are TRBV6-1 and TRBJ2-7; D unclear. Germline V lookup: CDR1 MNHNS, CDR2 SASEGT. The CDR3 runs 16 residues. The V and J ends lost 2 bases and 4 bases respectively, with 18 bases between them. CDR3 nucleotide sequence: TGTGCCAGCAGTGAAATCACTCCTCCAAACCTTTACGAGCAGTACTTC. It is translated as CASSEITPPNLYEQYF.

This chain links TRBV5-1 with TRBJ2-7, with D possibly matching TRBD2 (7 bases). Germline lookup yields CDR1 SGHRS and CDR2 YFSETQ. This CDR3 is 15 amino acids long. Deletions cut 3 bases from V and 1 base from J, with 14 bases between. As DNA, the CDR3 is TGCGCCAGCAGCTATTGGGGGAGGGGGTCCTACGAGCAGTACTTC. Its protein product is CASSYWGRGSYEQYF.

CDR3 in amino acids: CASSQEGSSPLHF. CDR3 DNA sequence: TGCGCCAGCAGCCAAGAGGGGAGTTCACCCCTCCACTTT. V and J are TRBV4-1 and TRBJ1-6, with D unclear. There are 13 residues in the CDR3. The V end was cut by 0 bases, the J end by 9 bases, with 6 bases between. Germline CDR1 is MGHRA and CDR2 is YSYEKL.